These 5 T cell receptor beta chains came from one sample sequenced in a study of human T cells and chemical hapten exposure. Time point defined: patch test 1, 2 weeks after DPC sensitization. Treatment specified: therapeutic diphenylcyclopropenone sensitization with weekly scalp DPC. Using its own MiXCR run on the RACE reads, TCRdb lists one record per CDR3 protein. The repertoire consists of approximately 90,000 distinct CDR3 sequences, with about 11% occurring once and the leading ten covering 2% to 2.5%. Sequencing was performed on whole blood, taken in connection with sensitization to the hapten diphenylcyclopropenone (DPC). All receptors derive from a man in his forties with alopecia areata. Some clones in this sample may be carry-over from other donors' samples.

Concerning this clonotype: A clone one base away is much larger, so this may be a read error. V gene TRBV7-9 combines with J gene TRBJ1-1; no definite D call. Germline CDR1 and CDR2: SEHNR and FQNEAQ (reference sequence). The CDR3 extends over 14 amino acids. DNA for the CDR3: TGTGCCAGCAGCTTAATGGCGGGGAACACTGAAGCTTTATTT. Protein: CASSLMAGNTEALF.

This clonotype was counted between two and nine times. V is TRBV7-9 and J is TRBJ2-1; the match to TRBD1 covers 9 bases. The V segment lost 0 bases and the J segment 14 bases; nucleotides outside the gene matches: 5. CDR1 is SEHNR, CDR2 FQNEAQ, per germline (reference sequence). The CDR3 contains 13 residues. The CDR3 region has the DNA TGTGCCAGCAGCTTAGCTACTGGACAGGGGAAGTTCTTC. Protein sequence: CASSLATGQGKFF.

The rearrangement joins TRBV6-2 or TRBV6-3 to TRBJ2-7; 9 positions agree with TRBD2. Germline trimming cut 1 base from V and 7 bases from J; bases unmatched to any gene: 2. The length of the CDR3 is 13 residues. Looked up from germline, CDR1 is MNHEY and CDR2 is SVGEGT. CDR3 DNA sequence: TGTGCCAGCAGTTACTACGCGGGAGGGGAGCAGTACGTC. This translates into CASSYYAGGEQYV.

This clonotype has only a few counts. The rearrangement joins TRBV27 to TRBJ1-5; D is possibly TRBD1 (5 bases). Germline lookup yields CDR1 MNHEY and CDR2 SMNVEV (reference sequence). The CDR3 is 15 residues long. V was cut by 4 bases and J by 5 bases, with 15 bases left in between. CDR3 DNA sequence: TGTGCCAGCAGTTCCCAAGGACGGGGCGATCAGCCCCAGCATTTT. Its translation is CASSSQGRGDQPQHF.

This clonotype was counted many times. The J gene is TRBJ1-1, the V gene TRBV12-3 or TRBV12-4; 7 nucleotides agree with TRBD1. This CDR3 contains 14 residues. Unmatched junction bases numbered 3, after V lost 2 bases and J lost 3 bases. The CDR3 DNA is TGTGCCAGCAGTTTACAGGGGGGGGACACTGAAGCTTTCTTT. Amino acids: CASSLQGGDTEAFF.